The TCR beta chain described here comes from a study of response to subunit inactivated influenza vaccine (dated by TCRdb to the late 2010s). As for the study more broadly: To follow how T cells responded to a trivalent subunit inactivated influenza vaccine, the researchers relied on deep quantitative profiling of the T cell receptor repertoire.

The receptor library was made with RT-PCR. TCRdb names Illumina HiSeq 2500 as the instrument used. The raw public data were reprocessed by TCRdb itself: fastp quality trimming at Q25, MiXCR clonotype calling, in-frame beta chains only. Under each unique CDR3 protein, matching rows form one entry showing the most common genes and DNA. For this sample the table gives about 780,000 distinct CDR3 sequences, of which roughly 20% were detected only once. Of the sample, about 11% is held by the ten largest clones. Beyond this particular receptor, the publication reports: According to the authors, only a limited number of new T cells may be recruited by each seasonal influenza vaccination.

V was cut back by 1 base and J by 9 bases, leaving a gap of 10 bases between them. The CDR3 goes from the cysteine to the phenylalanine over 14 residues. The sequence is cut down to CDR3 DNA, 42 bases in frame from base 1. The table lists this clonotype with many counts. Its antigen has not been determined. Nothing much larger sits one base from this clone, and base qualities are not available. The source material was PBMCs from blood, sampled more than 4 days after vaccination. This TCR was recovered from a man aged 50 to 59 who received an inactivated influenza vaccine. Donor details come from another sample of the same person, matched by shared clones. The receptor chain draws on TRBV12-3 or TRBV12-4 and TRBJ1-6; TRBD1 is a weak D gene call, 5 bases matching. The CDR3 loop reads CASSLVRGSSPLHF. The base sequence is TGTGCCAGCAGTTTAGTTCGGGGGAGTTCACCCCTCCACTTT.